This T cell receptor beta chain was identified in a study of a mutant IDH1 vaccine in newly diagnosed glioma. Overall study: With temozolomide cycles, or 4-6 weeks after radiotherapy alone, vaccination was started. Patients were pretreated with radiotherapy, temozolomide, or both, mostly both.

CDR3 size: 13 residues. The V gene's germline CDR1 is SGHTS and CDR2 YDEGEE. J lost 7 bases, V lost 3 bases, and 6 bases had no gene match. The time point denotes: week 11, during vaccination. Doses of 300 ug of mutant IDH1 20-mer peptide were given with topical imiquimod. Sequencing used immunoSEQ multiplex PCR; TCRdb keeps in-frame clones, though not all of them. The sample consists of tens of thousands of clones, 65% to 80% of them appearing once. General study findings and limits: Pseudoprogression appeared independent of alterations in top peripheral clonotypes.

A word on this clone: Its antigen remains unidentified.

The sequenced sample was PBMCs, obtained from a glioma patient whose treatment included an IDH1 peptide vaccine. V usage is TRBV5-8 and J usage is TRBJ1-1; TRBD1 matches at 7 bases. This TCR derives from a man aged 35 to 55 with glioma. DNA for the CDR3: TGTGCCAGCAGCTGGCCCACAGGGGATGAAGCTTTCTTT. As protein: CASSWPTGDEAFF.